This is a list of T cell receptor beta chains from one sample in a study of identical twins. A single record per CDR3 protein comes from TCRdb applying MiXCR to the 5' RACE reads. The table lists hundreds of thousands of distinct CDR3 sequences, roughly 6% of them singletons. The sequencing sample was made of naive T cells sorted from blood. The receptors were gathered from a man aged 18 to 30 in good health. Both conserved end residues are part of each CDR3. Clone size is stated in some rows and not others, as once, few, many or a class when expanded.

v_call clone_size cdr3_aa
TRBV20-1 many CSASVLVTDTQYF
TRBV10-3 many CAISIDPDTQYF
TRBV5-1 many CASSGSLNIQYF
TRBV20-1 many CSASGSTIQYF
TRBV10-3 - CAISESFRGESSGANVLTF
TRBV12-3/TRBV12-4 many CASARQGGTNEKLFF
TRBV7-6 many CASSLWTSDTDTQYF
TRBV12-3/TRBV12-4 many CASSALGVGESPLHF
TRBV12-3/TRBV12-4 many CASRPNTGELFF
TRBV7-9 few CASSSGESSYEQYF
TRBV20-1 many CSANFWPGEKLFF
TRBV9 many CASSVLPYTGELFF
TRBV6-1 many CANAGFWGQPQHF
TRBV12-3/TRBV12-4 many CASSLKTGNTEAFF
TRBV10-3 - CAISEGQGRTAFF
TRBV20-1 many CSARNRDSSYEQYF
TRBV6-1 - CASSRTGTESHEQYF
TRBV5-1 many CASSFEGAHEQYF
TRBV24-1 - CATSDGGRGNNEQFF
TRBV12-3/TRBV12-4 many CASSVQGAPSYEQYF
TRBV24-1 - CATSDPQAPGQGAPADTQYF
TRBV6-2/TRBV6-3 - CASSYPKPGINLGLNTGELFF
TRBV24-1 - CATSELAGEAYNEQFF
TRBV5-4 - CASSSAMDLGWDTQYF
TRBV2 - CASSLKGQVNTEAFF
TRBV24-1 many CATSDGQIHEQYF
TRBV29-1 many CSVGATSGGTDTQYF
TRBV5-1 many CASRSGESADTQYF
TRBV12-3/TRBV12-4 - CASSLGLDLTGELFF
TRBV7-8 - CASSLLWSLAGDTGELFF
TRBV6-1 many CASQRAPGQGVEKLFF
TRBV7-9 few CASSLKRSPGDTQYF
TRBV18 - CASSPYNPTNTGELFF
TRBV29-1 many CSVVNPTGANVLTF
TRBV7-2 few CASSFLSGSSYEQYF
TRBV11-2 - CASSAYLQVTGELFF
TRBV11-2 - CASSLAVRTGYNEQFF
TRBV20-1 few CSARDRTGGNSPLHF
TRBV12-3/TRBV12-4 many CASSPRTAGETQYF
TRBV20-1 many CSARTPGRGLQNEQFF
TRBV20-1 - CSAPGLGEVGYTF
TRBV7-9 - CAIRGRDTQYF
TRBV7-9 many CASSPWVRYEQYF
TRBV9 many CASSVELGVTGELFF
TRBV20-1 few CSARTGREAFF
TRBV3-1 many CASSEGQGTDTQYF
TRBV27 many CASAPGTISNQPQHF
TRBV20-1 many CSARDNSRLAGLPAYEQYF
TRBV9 - CASSVVGGTQLFF
TRBV5-5 many CASSSHRVTEAFF
TRBV29-1 - CSVGGSLRETHYF
TRBV18 - CASSPYPRAGEQFF
TRBV24-1 - CATSGTKAGELFF